This TCR beta chain was recorded in a study of CD4 T cells in relation to SARS-CoV-2 and coronaviruses. In the study overall: PBMCs were cultured with antigen for roughly 11 days before TCR beta sequencing.

CDR3 length equals 14 residues. Germline-derived CDR1 and CDR2 are SGHTA and FQGNSA. Trimming took off 3 bases at V and 6 bases at J, with 13 bases between the two ends. In regard to this clone: No antigen is known for it.

Measured with immunoSEQ multiplex PCR; TCRdb has only the in-frame clones, and not every one. Seen here are about 43,000 clones, about 80% observed once, and the top ten hold approximately 1.5%. The chain recombines TRBV7-2 with TRBJ2-3, with D possibly TRBD2 on 5 matching bases. The sample consisted of naive CD4+ T cells from PBMCs, cultured in vitro. Subset in this sample: naive CD4+ T cells isolated by negative enrichment. This clonotype was sampled from an adult with COVID-19. CDR3 coding DNA: TGTGCCAGCAGCTTCCTGGGTTCGGGGGATACGCAGTATTTT. This encodes CASSFLGSGDTQYF. Supplemented by reference TRBV7-2 and TRBJ2-3, the full variable domain reads GAGVSQSPSNKVTEKGKDVELRCDPISGHTALYWYRQSLGQGLEFLIYFQGNSAPDKSGLPSDRFSAERTGGSVSTLTIQRTQQEDSAVYLCASSFLGSGDTQYFGPGTRLTVL.